The source of this T cell receptor beta chain is a study of T cell repertoires in cytomegalovirus infection. Across the whole study: Public signatures in TCR beta pointed to CMV infection and matching HLA type.

With respect to this clonotype: The antigen remains unidentified.

TCRdb called the reads again in MiXCR, with one record for every CDR3 protein. In the table there are 650,000 to 900,000 distinct CDR3 sequences, under 35% of which are singletons. General study findings and limits: HLA-C-restricted CMV-specific TCR beta clonotypes were dominant in the ex vivo response.

Germline V gives CDR1 LGHNT, CDR2 FRNRAP. CDR3 length: 15 residues. The J segment lost 4 bases and the V segment lost 6 bases, leaving 11 bases of the junction unmatched. This receptor was taken from a human donor in good health (CMV status not recorded). Some clones in this sample may be carry-over from other donors' samples. Sequences were derived from cultured CD8+ T cells from PBMCs, sampled from culture after CMV antigen stimulation. This chain connects TRBV12-5 to TRBJ1-1; TRBD1 matches at 7 bases. The CDR3 protein is CASGSYRGGGTEAFF. CDR3 coding DNA: TGTGCTAGTGGATCTTACAGGGGCGGGGGCACTGAAGCTTTCTTT.